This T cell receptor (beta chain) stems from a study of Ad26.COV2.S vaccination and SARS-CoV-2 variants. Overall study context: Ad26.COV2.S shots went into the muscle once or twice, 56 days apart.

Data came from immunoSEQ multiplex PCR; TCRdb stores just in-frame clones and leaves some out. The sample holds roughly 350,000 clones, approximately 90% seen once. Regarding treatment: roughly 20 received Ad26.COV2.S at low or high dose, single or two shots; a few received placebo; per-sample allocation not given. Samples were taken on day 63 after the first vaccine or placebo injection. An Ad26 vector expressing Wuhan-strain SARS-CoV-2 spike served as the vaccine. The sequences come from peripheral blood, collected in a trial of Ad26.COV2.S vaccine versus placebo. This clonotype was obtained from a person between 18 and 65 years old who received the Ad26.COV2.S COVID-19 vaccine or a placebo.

The CDR3 nucleotides are TGTGCCAGCAGCCAACGGACAGGGATGAATGAAAAACTGTTTTTT. Protein product: CASSQRTGMNEKLFF. The chain employs TRBV4-2 and TRBJ1-4, with 8 bases that match TRBD1. Unmatched junction bases numbered 4, after V lost 2 bases and J lost 5 bases. CDR1 is LGHNA, CDR2 YNFKEQ, per germline. The CDR3 totals 15 residues.